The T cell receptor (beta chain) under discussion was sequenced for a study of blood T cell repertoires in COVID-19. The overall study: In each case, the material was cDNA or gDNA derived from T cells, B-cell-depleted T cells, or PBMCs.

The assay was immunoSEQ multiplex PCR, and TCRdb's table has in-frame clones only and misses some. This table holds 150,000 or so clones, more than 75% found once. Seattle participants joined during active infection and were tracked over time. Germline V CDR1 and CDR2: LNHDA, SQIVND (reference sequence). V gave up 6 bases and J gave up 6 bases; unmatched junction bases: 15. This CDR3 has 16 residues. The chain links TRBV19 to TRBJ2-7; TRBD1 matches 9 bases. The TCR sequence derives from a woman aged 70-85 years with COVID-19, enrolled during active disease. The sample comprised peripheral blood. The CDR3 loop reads CASSRVTGTGQSEQYF. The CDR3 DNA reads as TGTGCCAGTAGCCGCGTCACCGGGACAGGGCAGTCCGAGCAGTACTTC.